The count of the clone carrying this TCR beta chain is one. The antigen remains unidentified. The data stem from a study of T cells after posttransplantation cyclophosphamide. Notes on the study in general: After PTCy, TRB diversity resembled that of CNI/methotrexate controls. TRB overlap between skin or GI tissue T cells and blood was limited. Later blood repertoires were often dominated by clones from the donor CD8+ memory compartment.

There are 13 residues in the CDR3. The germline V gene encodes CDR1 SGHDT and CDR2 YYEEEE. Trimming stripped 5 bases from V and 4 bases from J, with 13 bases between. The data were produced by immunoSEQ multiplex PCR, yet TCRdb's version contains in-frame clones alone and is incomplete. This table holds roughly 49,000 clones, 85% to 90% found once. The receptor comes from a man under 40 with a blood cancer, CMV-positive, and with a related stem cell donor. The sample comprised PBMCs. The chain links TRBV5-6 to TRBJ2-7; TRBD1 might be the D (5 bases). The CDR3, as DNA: TGTGCCAGCAGTTCAGTGGGGCGATACGAGCAGTACTTC. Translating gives CASSSVGRYEQYF. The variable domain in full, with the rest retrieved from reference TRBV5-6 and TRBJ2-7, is DAGVTQSPTHLIKTRGQQVTLRCSPKSGHDTVSWYQQALGQGPQFIFQYYEEEERQRGNFPDRFSGHQFPNYSSELNVNALLLGDSALYLCASSSVGRYEQYFGPGTRLTVT.